Shown below are 26 T cell receptor beta chains from a single sample sequenced in a study of breast tumors, draining lymph nodes, adjacent tissues. TCRdb reprocessed the multiplex PCR reads with MiXCR, giving one entry per CDR3 protein. Here the sample spans about 230,000 distinct CDR3 sequences, about 30% being singletons. Axillary draining lymph nodes of breast cancer patients supplied the node samples. The sample consisted of axillary lymph node tissue. The receptors shown here come from a female donor with breast cancer. Some clones in this sample may be carry-over from other donors' samples.

Regarding this clonotype: Its ends do not fully match the called genes, so a read error is possible. This chain joins TRBV5-1 and TRBJ2-3, with D perhaps given as TRBD1 or TRBD2 (7 bases each). The V gene's germline CDR1 is SGHRS and CDR2 YFSETQ. The CDR3 is 17 residues long. For the CDR3, the DNA is TGCGCCAGCAGCTTGTTAACCGGACTAGGGGGGACAGATACGCGGTATTTT. Amino acid sequence: CASSLLTGLGGTDTRYF.

V usage is TRBV5-1 and J usage is TRBJ2-7; 10 bases are shared with TRBD1. V was pared by 7 bases and J by 10 bases, with 5 bases of the junction left unmatched. This CDR3 is built from 11 residues. CDR1 SGHRS and CDR2 YFSETQ come from the germline V gene. The CDR3 coding sequence is TGCGCCAGCCTGGACAGGGGGAGACAGTACTTC. It yields the protein CASLDRGRQYF.

The table lists this clonotype with many counts. This chain links TRBV25-1 with TRBJ2-3, with no clear D. The CDR3 is made up of 14 amino acids. V was trimmed by 3 bases and J by 2 bases, leaving 9 bases between them. From germline, CDR1 is MGHDK and CDR2 SYGVNS. DNA of the CDR3: TGTGCCAGCAGTGACCCACCGGTCACAGATACGCAGTATTTT. Translated, it gives CASSDPPVTDTQYF.

This clonotype was seen ten or more times. The V gene is TRBV19, the J gene TRBJ1-3; D ambiguous. This CDR3 is built from 12 residues. The V and J ends lost 7 bases and 0 bases respectively, with 4 bases between them. CDR1 LNHDA and CDR2 SQIVND come from the germline V gene (reference sequence). CDR3 nucleotides: TGTGCCAGTACTATCTCTGGAAACACCATATATTTT. Translated: CASTISGNTIYF.

This rearrangement joins TRBV14 to TRBJ1-5, with D maybe TRBD1 (6 bases). The germline CDR1 and CDR2 sequences are SGHDN and FVKESK. Trimming cost V 10 bases and J 0 bases, with 13 bases left between them. CDR3 length: 14 amino acids. The CDR3 sequence is CAKKTGSSNQPQHF. CDR3 DNA: TGTGCCAAAAAGACAGGATCTAGCAATCAGCCCCAGCATTTT.

This clonotype has a count of ten or more. This CDR3 reads CASRTGGGIQETQYF. The CDR3, as DNA: TGCGCCAGCAGGACAGGCGGGGGGATCCAAGAGACCCAGTACTTC. The chain employs TRBV5-1 and TRBJ2-5, with TRBD2 matching 8 bases. Trimming took 5 bases from V and 1 from J; bases not matched to a gene: 7. Germline V CDR1 and CDR2: SGHRS, YFSETQ. The CDR3 spans 15 residues. Drawing the rest from reference TRBV5-1 and TRBJ2-5, the complete variable domain is KAGVTQTPRYLIKTRGQQVTLSCSPISGHRSVSWYQQTPGQGLQFLFEYFSETQRNKGNFPGRFSGRQFSNSRSEMNVSTLELGDSALYLCASRTGGGIQETQYFGPGTRLLVL.

This clonotype showed up many times. J is TRBJ2-7 and V is TRBV27, with 8 bases aligning to TRBD2. V gave up 3 bases and J gave up 4 bases; unmatched junction bases: 2. The CDR3 consists of 13 residues. Per germline, CDR1 MNHEY and CDR2 SMNVEV (reference sequence). CDR3 sequence: CASSLSSGYEQYF. In DNA, the CDR3 is TGTGCCAGCAGTTTGTCTAGCGGGTACGAGCAGTACTTC.

This clonotype was counted at least ten times. This chain joins TRBV6-2 or TRBV6-3 and TRBJ2-7; 8 nucleotides align to TRBD1. Germline CDR1 is MNHEY and CDR2 is SVGEGT. Trimming at V came to 7 bases and at J to 8 bases, leaving 4 bases not matched to a gene. This CDR3 is 11 amino acids long. The CDR3 reads CASNQGAKQYF. Here the CDR3 DNA reads TGTGCCAGCAACCAGGGGGCGAAGCAGTACTTC.

This clonotype was seen ten or more times. The chain links TRBV19 to TRBJ2-2; D perhaps matches TRBD1 (5 bases). CDR3 size: 14 residues. The germline gives CDR1 LNHDA, CDR2 SQIVND (reference sequence). V was clipped by 6 bases and J by 4 bases, with 12 bases between them. CDR3 nucleotides: TGTGCCAGTAGATGGGCAGGGTCCACCGGGGAGCTGTTTTTT. Translated, it gives CASRWAGSTGELFF. Supplemented by reference TRBV19 and TRBJ2-2, the full variable domain reads DGGITQSPKYLFRKEGQNVTLSCEQNLNHDAMYWYRQDPGQGLRLIYYSQIVNDFQKGDIAEGYSVSREKKESFPLTVTSAQKNPTAFYLCASRWAGSTGELFFGEGSRLTVL.

This clonotype was seen a few times. V is TRBV19 and J is TRBJ1-5, with unresolved D. The ends were cut back, 5 bases at V and 5 bases at J, with 10 bases in the middle. This CDR3 is 13 amino acids long. Germline V gives CDR1 LNHDA, CDR2 SQIVND (reference sequence). CDR3 sequence: CASSPGLHQPQHF. CDR3 DNA: TGTGCCAGTAGTCCGGGTCTTCATCAGCCCCAGCATTTT.

This clonotype has a count of ten or more. This sequence may be a read error, since a much larger clone differs from it by one base. The chain is built from TRBV7-2 and TRBJ2-5; 7 bases are a match to TRBD1. This CDR3 is built from 15 residues. Germline CDR1 reads SGHTA; CDR2 reads FQGNSA. CDR3: CASSLSFGTEETQHF. CDR3 sequence (DNA): TGTGCCAGCAGCTTATCGTTCGGGACAGAAGAGACCCAGCACTTC. The complete variable domain, with remaining parts taken from reference TRBV7-2 and TRBJ2-5, reads GAGVSQSPSNKVTEKGKDVELRCDPISGHTALYWYRQSLGQGLEFLIYFQGNSAPDKSGLPSDRFSAERTGGSVSTLTIQRTQQEDSAVYLCASSLSFGTEETQHFGPGTRLLVL.

This chain links TRBV20-1 with TRBJ1-4; the D is unclear. The CDR3 runs to 16 residues. The V gene lost 6 bases and the J gene lost 5 bases, with 22 bases spanning the gap. Germline V gives CDR1 DFQATT, CDR2 SNEGSKA (reference sequence). CDR3 amino acids: CSAYERVGAYNEKLFF. The CDR3 DNA reads TGCAGTGCCTATGAGCGGGTAGGAGCCTACAATGAAAAACTGTTTTTT.

This clonotype has ten or more counts. The chain recombines TRBV14 with TRBJ2-1; TRBD2 is a possible D gene (5 bases). Germline V gene data show CDR1 as SGHDN and CDR2 as FVKESK. Trimming stripped 3 bases from V and 9 bases from J, with 12 bases between. The CDR3 has 13 residues. CDR3 protein: CASSHFRGTEQFF. Here the CDR3 DNA reads TGTGCCAGCAGCCATTTCCGGGGAACTGAGCAGTTCTTC.

This clonotype was counted at least ten times. This sequence joins TRBV6-6 and TRBJ2-3, with 12 nucleotides matching TRBD2. From germline, CDR1 is MNHNY and CDR2 SVGAGI (reference sequence). V lost 9 bases, J lost 4 bases, and 5 bases stayed unmatched. This CDR3 comprises 14 residues. In DNA form, the CDR3 reads TGTGCCAGTAGGACTAGCGGGACTTCAGATACGCAGTATTTT. It encodes CASRTSGTSDTQYF.

Regarding this clonotype: The germline gene is not matched at one end of the junction; a read error may be the cause. The gene calls are TRBV12-3 or TRBV12-4 and TRBJ1-5; tentative D call: TRBD1 (5 bases). CDR3 length: 14 amino acids. CDR3 DNA sequence: TGTGCCAGCAGTCGCGCCCGGGGGAATCATCCCCAGCATTTT. Its protein is CASSRARGNHPQHF.

This chain connects TRBV20-1 to TRBJ1-2, with D possibly matching TRBD1 (6 bases). V gave up 0 bases and J gave up 8 bases, with 16 bases separating them. Germline assignment: CDR1 DFQATT and CDR2 SNEGSKA (reference sequence). This CDR3 comprises 14 residues. CDR3: CSARDGRGDRGYTF. The DNA of the CDR3 is TGCAGTGCTAGAGACGGGAGGGGGGATCGCGGCTACACCTTC.

The sample holds many counts of this clonotype. The V call is TRBV7-3, the J call TRBJ2-2; 14 bases map to TRBD2. CDR3 length: 19 amino acids. Germline lookup yields CDR1 SGHTA and CDR2 FQGTGA. The trim removed 5 bases at V and 2 bases at J, leaving 10 bases unmatched. As DNA, the CDR3 is TGTGCCAGCAGCCCAGAGGGACTAGCGGGAGAAAGAAACACCGGGGAGCTGTTTTTT. Its protein product is CASSPEGLAGERNTGELFF.

This clonotype showed up many times. The chain employs TRBV5-1 and TRBJ1-2; 10 bases align to TRBD1. Per the germline V gene, CDR1 is SGHRS and CDR2 is YFSETQ. With V trimmed by 7 bases and J by 6 bases, 6 bases remained unmatched. This CDR3 has 13 residues. The chain's CDR3 is CASAVGQGHGYTF. The CDR3 nucleotides read TGCGCCAGCGCCGTGGGACAGGGGCATGGCTACACCTTC.

This clonotype was seen repeatedly, ten times or more. This chain links TRBV6-1 with TRBJ1-5, with 11 bases matching TRBD1. Germline CDR1 and CDR2: MNHNS and SASEGT. The CDR3 is 15 residues long. Trimming took 4 bases from V and 7 from J; bases not matched to a gene: 6. The CDR3, as DNA: TGTGCCAGCAGTGTCGGACAGGGGGCCGAACAGCCCCAGCATTTT. This encodes CASSVGQGAEQPQHF.

This clonotype was observed a single time. With a much larger clone just one base away, this may be a read error. The gene calls are TRBV6-2 or TRBV6-3 and TRBJ1-4; D perhaps matches TRBD1 (5 bases). CDR1 and CDR2 (germline): MNHEY, SVGEGT. The CDR3 loop spans 15 amino acids. CDR3 nucleotides: TGTGCCAGCAGAAACGACGGGGCAACTAATGAAGAACTGTTTTTT. Protein product: CASRNDGATNEELFF.

Regarding this clonotype: The CDR3 ends on some other residue instead of the conserved phenylalanine or tryptophan, so this is likely a read error. V gene TRBV10-1 combines with J gene TRBJ2-7, with 8 bases aligning to TRBD1. J lost 7 bases, V lost 3 bases, and 5 bases had no gene match. The germline V gene has CDR1 WNHNN and CDR2 SYGVQD (reference sequence). This CDR3 has 13 residues. CDR3 in amino acids: CASSDPGQGEQYL. CDR3 in DNA: TGCGCCAGCAGTGACCCCGGACAGGGAGAGCAGTACCTC.

This clonotype came up many times. This chain uses TRBV10-3 with TRBJ2-5; 9 bases align to TRBD1. The CDR3 consists of 16 residues. V dropped 2 bases and J dropped 3; count of bases not matched to a gene: 7. In germline, CDR1 is ENHRY, CDR2 SYGVKD. Here the CDR3 reads CAISETRDRVKETQYF. The DNA of the CDR3 is TGTGCCATCAGTGAGACCCGGGACAGGGTTAAAGAGACCCAGTACTTC.

This clonotype was seen repeatedly, ten times or more. The chain has TRBV20-1 and TRBJ2-7; D unresolved. In germline, CDR1 is DFQATT, CDR2 SNEGSKA (reference sequence). Trimming left V 5 bases short and J 4 bases short, with 9 bases between. This CDR3 region has 11 residues. For the CDR3, the DNA is TGCAGTGCTCTAGACGGGTACGAGCAGTACTTC. It encodes CSALDGYEQYF.

Only one count was recorded for this clonotype. CDR3: CASSNQGSTEAFF. DNA for the CDR3: TGTGCCAGCAGCAACCAGGGGAGCACTGAAGCTTTCTTT. V gene TRBV6-6 combines with J gene TRBJ1-1, with D possibly TRBD1 on 6 matching bases. In germline, CDR1 is MNHNY, CDR2 SVGAGI (reference sequence). The CDR3 extends over 13 amino acids. V was clipped by 6 bases and J by 4 bases, with 12 bases between them.

Points on this clonotype: One end of the junction does not line up with germline, which may come from a read error. The gene calls are TRBV14 and TRBJ2-1; D not resolved. The V gene's germline CDR1 is SGHDN and CDR2 FVKESK. The CDR3 contains 15 residues. The DNA for the CDR3 is TGTGCCAGCAACCCCCTTCTTGACTTGGGGAATGAACAGTTCTTC. Encoded protein: CASNPLLDLGNEQFF.

In the case of this clonotype: This may come from a read error, since a much larger clone is one base off. The rearrangement uses TRBV4-2 and TRBJ2-7; 9 bases map to TRBD1. CDR1 is LGHNA and CDR2 is YNFKEQ in the germline V gene. V was pared by 5 bases and J by 4 bases, with 6 bases of the junction left unmatched. This CDR3 has 14 residues. The CDR3 protein is CASSAGTGHYEQYF. The CDR3 DNA reads TGTGCCAGCAGCGCCGGGACAGGGCATTACGAGCAGTACTTC.